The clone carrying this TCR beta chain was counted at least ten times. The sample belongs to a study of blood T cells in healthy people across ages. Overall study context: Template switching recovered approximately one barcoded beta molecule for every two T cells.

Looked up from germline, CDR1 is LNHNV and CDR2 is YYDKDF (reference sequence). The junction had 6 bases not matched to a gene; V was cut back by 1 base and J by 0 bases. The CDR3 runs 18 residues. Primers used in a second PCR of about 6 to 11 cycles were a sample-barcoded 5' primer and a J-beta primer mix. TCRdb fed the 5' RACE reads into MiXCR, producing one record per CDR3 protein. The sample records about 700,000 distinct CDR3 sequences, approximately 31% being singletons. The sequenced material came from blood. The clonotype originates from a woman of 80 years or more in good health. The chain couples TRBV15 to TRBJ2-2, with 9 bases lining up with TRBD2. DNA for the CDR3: TGTGCCACCAGCAGAGGAATAGCGGGGGCTGCGAACACCGGGGAGCTGTTTTTT. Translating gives CATSRGIAGAANTGELFF.